This T cell receptor beta chain originates from a study of OX40 agonist ivuxolimab in advanced cancers. Study overall: Three patients, one with hepatocellular carcinoma and two with cutaneous melanoma, achieved partial responses.

This clone was counted between two and nine times. The protocol was immunoSEQ multiplex PCR, while the TCRdb copy is restricted to in-frame clones and leaves out a portion. The sample has tens of thousands of clones, 88% seen once. This clonotype was sampled from an adult with an advanced solid tumor such as melanoma, head and neck, liver or kidney cancer. Here the sequenced sample was CD4+ or CD8+ T cells sorted from blood, taken in a trial of the OX40 agonist ivuxolimab.

As DNA, the CDR3 is TGCGCCAGCAGCCTGGGACAGGCCACAGATGGCTACACCTTC. Translation gives CASSLGQATDGYTF. This rearrangement joins TRBV5-1 to TRBJ1-2; 8 nucleotides align to TRBD1. Per germline, CDR1 SGHRS and CDR2 YFSETQ. There are 14 residues in the CDR3. The ends lost 4 bases at V and 6 bases at J; junction bases unmatched: 8.